A single sample is the source of the 10 T cell receptor beta chains below, sequenced in a study of cytomegalovirus exposure and HLA in healthy donors. Both 60 Vbeta primers and 13 Jbeta primers went into the PCR. Measured with immunoSEQ multiplex PCR; TCRdb has only the in-frame clones, and not every one. The profile shows 110,000 to 150,000 clones, 75% of them singletons. The sequenced sample consisted of PBMCs. The receptors stem from a man aged 25 to 40 in good health and CMV-seronegative.

The V call is TRBV27, the J call TRBJ2-1; perhaps TRBD1 as D (5 bases). Germline V CDR1 and CDR2: MNHEY, SMNVEV (reference sequence). V dropped 0 bases and J dropped 6 bases, with 9 bases sitting between them. This CDR3 has 14 amino acids. CDR3 residues: CASSLSGAFNEQFF. CDR3 coding DNA: TGTGCCAGCAGTTTATCAGGGGCTTTCAATGAGCAGTTCTTC.

Concerning this clone itself: At one end, the junction sequence differs from germline, possibly due to a read error. The J gene is TRBJ1-1, the V gene TRBV6-1, with 9 bases identical to TRBD1. The CDR3 has 14 residues. Germline V gives CDR1 MNHNS, CDR2 SASEGT. CDR3 nucleotide sequence: TGTGTCAGCAGCCGTCGGACAGGGGAGACTGAAGCTTTCTTT. This codes for CVSSRRTGETEAFF.

Remarks on this clone: One end of the junction varies from germline; a read error may be responsible. This chain uses TRBV27 with TRBJ2-6; perhaps TRBD1 as D (6 bases). CDR1 and CDR2 from the germline V gene are MNHEY and SMNVEV (reference sequence). This CDR3 spans 15 amino acids. CDR3 sequence (DNA): TGTGCCAGCGCCACCTTGGGGGCTGGGGCCAACGGCCTGACTTTC. Amino acid sequence: CASATLGAGANGLTF.

The chain combines TRBV4-1 with TRBJ1-4; D is uncertain. Germline values: CDR1 MGHRA, CDR2 YSYEKL. The CDR3 is made up of 14 amino acids. V shed 3 bases and J shed 0 bases, with 5 bases lying between them. CDR3 residues: CASSHVTTNEKLFF. The CDR3 DNA reads TGCGCCAGCAGCCACGTTACAACTAATGAAAAACTGTTTTTT.

This chain connects TRBV4-1 to TRBJ1-6, with 7 bases fitting TRBD1. With 1 base clipped from V and 9 bases from J, the junction kept 6 bases outside the gene matches. In germline, CDR1 is MGHRA, CDR2 YSYEKL. The length of the CDR3 is 15 residues. CDR3 amino acids: CASSQARDSLSPLHF. As DNA, the CDR3 is TGCGCCAGCAGCCAAGCGCGGGACAGTCTTTCACCCCTCCACTTT.

There are a few counts of this clone. The V and J genes are TRBV19 and TRBJ1-5, with 7 bases fitting TRBD1. Trimming at V came to 7 bases and at J to 6 bases, leaving 6 bases not matched to a gene. The CDR3 is made up of 13 amino acids. CDR1 and CDR2 from the germline V gene are LNHDA and SQIVND (reference sequence). CDR3 loop: CASTRQGGQPQHF. The CDR3 coding sequence is TGTGCCAGTACCAGACAGGGAGGTCAGCCCCAGCATTTT.

Notes on this clone: Sequence at one end of the junction differs from germline and may be a read error. The V gene is TRBV5-1, the J gene TRBJ2-7; D unresolved. Germline CDR1 reads SGHRS; CDR2 reads YFSETQ. The CDR3 length is 12 residues. This chain's CDR3 is CASRSTIYERYF. The CDR3 coding sequence is TGCGCCAGCAGGTCTACGATCTACGAGCGGTACTTC. The full variable domain, in which reference TRBV5-1 and TRBJ2-7 provide the parts outside the CDR3, is KAGVTQTPRYLIKTRGQQVTLSCSPISGHRSVSWYQQTPGQGLQFLFEYFSETQRNKGNFPGRFSGRQFSNSRSEMNVSTLELGDSALYLCASRSTIYERYFGPGTRLTVT.

The rearrangement uses TRBV7-9 and TRBJ2-1, with a tentative D call TRBD1 (5 bases). Germline-derived CDR1 and CDR2 are SEHNR and FQNEAQ (reference sequence). Trimming removed 3 bases at V and 7 bases at J, with 10 bases between. This CDR3 is built from 13 residues. The CDR3 reads CASSLGLDNEQFF. Written as DNA, the CDR3 is TGTGCCAGCAGCTTGGGGCTTGATAATGAGCAGTTCTTC.

V gene TRBV28 combines with J gene TRBJ2-3; tentatively, D is TRBD2 (5 bases). The V end lost 1 base, the J end lost 2 bases, and 10 bases lay between the germline ends. Per germline, CDR1 MDHEN and CDR2 SYDVKM. The CDR3 contains 15 residues. CDR3 loop: CASSLYGLNTDTQYF. CDR3 bases: TGTGCCAGCAGTTTATACGGACTGAACACAGATACGCAGTATTTT.

This chain's CDR3 is CASSETRTGRADTQYF. The CDR3 DNA reads TGTGCCAGCAGTGAAACGAGGACAGGGAGGGCAGATACGCAGTATTTT. The rearrangement uses TRBV2 and TRBJ2-3, with D possibly matching TRBD1 (8 bases). V was cut by 2 bases and J by 4 bases, with 16 bases left in between. There are 16 residues in the CDR3. Per the germline V gene, CDR1 is SNHLY and CDR2 is FYNNEI.